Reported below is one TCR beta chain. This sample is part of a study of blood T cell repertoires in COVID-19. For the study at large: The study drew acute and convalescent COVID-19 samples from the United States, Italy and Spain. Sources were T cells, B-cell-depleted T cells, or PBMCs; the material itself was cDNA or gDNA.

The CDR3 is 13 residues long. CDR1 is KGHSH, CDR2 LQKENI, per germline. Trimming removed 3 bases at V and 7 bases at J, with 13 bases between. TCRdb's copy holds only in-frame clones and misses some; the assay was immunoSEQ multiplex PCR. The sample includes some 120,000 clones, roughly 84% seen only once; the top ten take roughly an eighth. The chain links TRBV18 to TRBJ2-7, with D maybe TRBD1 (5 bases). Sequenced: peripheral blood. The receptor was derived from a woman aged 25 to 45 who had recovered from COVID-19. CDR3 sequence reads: CASSPSIQEEQYF. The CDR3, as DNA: TGTGCCAGCTCACCGTCAATACAGGAAGAGCAGTACTTC. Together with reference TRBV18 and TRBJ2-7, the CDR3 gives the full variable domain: NAGVMQNPRHLVRRRGQEARLRCSPMKGHSHVYWYRQLPEEGLKFMVYLQKENIIDESGMPKERFSAEFPKEGPSILRIQQVVRGDSAAYFCASSPSIQEEQYFGPGTRLTVT.